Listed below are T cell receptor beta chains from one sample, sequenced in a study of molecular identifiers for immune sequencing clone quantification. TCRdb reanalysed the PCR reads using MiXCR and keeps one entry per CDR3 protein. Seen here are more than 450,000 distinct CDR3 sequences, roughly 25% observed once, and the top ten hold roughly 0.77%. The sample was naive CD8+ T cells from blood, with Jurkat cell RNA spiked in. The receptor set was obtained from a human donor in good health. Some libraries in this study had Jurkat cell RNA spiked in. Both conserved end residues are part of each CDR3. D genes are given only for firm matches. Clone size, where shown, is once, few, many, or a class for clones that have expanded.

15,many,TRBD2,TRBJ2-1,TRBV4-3,CASSRTSGSYNEQFF,TGTGCCAGCAGTCGGACTAGCGGGAGTTACAATGAGCAGTTCTTC
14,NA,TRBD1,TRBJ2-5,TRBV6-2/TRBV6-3,CASSYWTGEETQYF,TGTGCCAGCAGTTACTGGACAGGGGAAGAGACCCAGTACTTC
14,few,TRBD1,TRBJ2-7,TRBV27,CASSSAGGRYEQYF,TGTGCCAGCAGTTCGGCAGGGGGTCGGTACGAGCAGTACTTC
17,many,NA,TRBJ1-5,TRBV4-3,CASSQDWGSNSNQPQHF,TGCGCCAGCAGCCAAGATTGGGGAAGTAATAGCAATCAGCCCCAGCATTTT
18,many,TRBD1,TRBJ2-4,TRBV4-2,CASSPQVTQGGAKNIQYF,TGTGCCAGCAGCCCTCAAGTCACACAGGGGGGTGCCAAAAACATTCAGTACTTC
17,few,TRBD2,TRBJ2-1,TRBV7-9,CASSLSLAGASYNEQFF,TGTGCCAGCAGCTTAAGTCTAGCGGGCGCTTCATACAATGAGCAGTTCTTC
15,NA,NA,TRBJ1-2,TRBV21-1,CASSPRDRGFYGYTF,TGTGCCAGCAGCCCTCGGGACAGGGGGTTCTATGGCTACACCTTC
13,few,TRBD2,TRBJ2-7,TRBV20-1,CSARLAGAWEQYF,TGCAGTGCTAGACTAGCGGGAGCTTGGGAGCAGTACTTC
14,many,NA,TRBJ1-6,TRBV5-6,CASSLGGDVSALHF,TGTGCCAGCAGCTTGGGGGGGGACGTATCGGCCCTCCACTTT
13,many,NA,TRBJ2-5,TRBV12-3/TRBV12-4,CASRLRGQETQYF,TGTGCCAGCAGACTCCGGGGCCAAGAGACCCAGTACTTC
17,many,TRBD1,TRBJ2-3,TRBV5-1,CASSLGRGQSSTDTQYF,TGCGCCAGCAGCTTGGGCAGGGGACAGTCCTCCACAGATACGCAGTATTTT
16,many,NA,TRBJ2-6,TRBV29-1,CSALPGTGSGANVLTF,TGCAGCGCCCTTCCCGGGACTGGCTCTGGGGCCAACGTCCTGACTTTC
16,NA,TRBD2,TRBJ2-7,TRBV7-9,CASSRHRAGGSYEQYF,TGTGCCAGCAGCCGTCATAGAGCGGGAGGATCCTACGAGCAGTACTTC
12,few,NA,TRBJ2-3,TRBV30,CAWSVPRDTQYF,TGTGCCTGGAGTGTCCCTAGGGATACGCAGTATTTT
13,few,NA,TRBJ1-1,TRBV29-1,CSVVGGAVTEAFF,TGCAGCGTTGTTGGCGGAGCGGTCACTGAAGCTTTCTTT
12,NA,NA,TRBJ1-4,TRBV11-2,CASSSAGSGLFF,TGTGCCAGCTCATCGGCCGGTTCTGGACTGTTTTTT
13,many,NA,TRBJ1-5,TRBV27,CASSLAGGQPQHF,TGTGCCAGCAGCTTAGCGGGGGGGCAGCCCCAGCATTTT
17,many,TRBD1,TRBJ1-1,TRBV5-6,CASSSHGTGNHYTEAFF,TGTGCCAGCAGCTCCCATGGGACAGGGAATCATTACACTGAAGCTTTCTTT
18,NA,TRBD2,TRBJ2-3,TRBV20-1,CSARTGLAGVLGTDTQYF,TGCAGTGCTAGAACGGGACTAGCGGGAGTATTGGGCACAGATACGCAGTATTTT
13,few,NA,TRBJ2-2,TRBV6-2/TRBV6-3,CASWGSLAGELFF,TGTGCCAGTTGGGGGTCCCTTGCCGGGGAGCTGTTTTTT
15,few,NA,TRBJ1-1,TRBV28,CASSPDWGMNTEAFF,TGTGCCAGCAGTCCCGACTGGGGAATGAACACTGAAGCTTTCTTT
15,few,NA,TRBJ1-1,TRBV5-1,CASSLVTGENTEAFF,TGCGCCAGCAGCTTGGTGACAGGCGAGAACACTGAAGCTTTCTTT
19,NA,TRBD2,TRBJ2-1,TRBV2,CASRELTSGRRVSYNEQFF,TGTGCCAGCAGGGAATTGACTAGCGGGAGACGAGTCTCCTACAATGAGCAGTTCTTC
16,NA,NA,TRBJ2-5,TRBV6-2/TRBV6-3,CARSYFRAGLQETQYF,TGTGCCCGCAGTTATTTTAGGGCGGGATTGCAAGAGACCCAGTACTTC
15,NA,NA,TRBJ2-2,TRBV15,CATSSGRLNTGELFF,TGTGCCACCAGCAGCGGACGCCTGAACACCGGGGAGCTGTTTTTT
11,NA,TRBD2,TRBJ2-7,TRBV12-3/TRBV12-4,CASGPGGEQYF,TGTGCCAGCGGCCCCGGGGGGGAGCAGTACTTC
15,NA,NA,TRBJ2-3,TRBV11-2,CASSEGSGNTDTQYF,TGTGCCAGCAGTGAGGGGAGCGGAAACACAGATACGCAGTATTTT
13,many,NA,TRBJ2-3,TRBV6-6,CASSYFREDTQYF,TGTGCCAGCAGTTACTTCCGGGAGGATACGCAGTATTTT
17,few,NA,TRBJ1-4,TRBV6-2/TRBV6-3,CASSHNPFVTTNEKLFF,TGTGCCAGCAGTCATAACCCGTTCGTCACAACTAATGAAAAACTGTTTTTT
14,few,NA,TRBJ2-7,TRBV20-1,CSADDSLSSYEQYF,TGCAGTGCTGATGACAGCCTCAGCTCCTACGAGCAGTACTTC
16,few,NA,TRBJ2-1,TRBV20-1,CSARDLQTGIENEQFF,TGCAGTGCTAGAGATCTACAAACGGGGATAGAGAATGAGCAGTTCTTC
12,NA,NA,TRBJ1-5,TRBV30,CAWSGGGQPQHF,TGTGCCTGGAGTGGCGGGGGTCAGCCCCAGCATTTT
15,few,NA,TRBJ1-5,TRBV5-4,CASSLYPTGNQPQHF,TGTGCCAGCAGCTTGTATCCGACGGGCAATCAGCCCCAGCATTTT
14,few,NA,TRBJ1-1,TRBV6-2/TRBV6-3,CASRRQDLNTEAFF,TGTGCCAGCAGAAGACAGGATTTGAACACTGAAGCTTTCTTT